The clone carrying this T cell receptor (beta chain) was seen only a few times. These data originate in a study of blood T cell repertoires in COVID-19. The overall study: Acute and convalescent COVID-19 specimens originated in the United States, Italy and Spain.

Germline V gene data show CDR1 as MNHEY and CDR2 as SVGEGT. Trimming took off 0 bases at V and 6 bases at J, with 20 bases between the two ends. The CDR3 extends over 17 amino acids. In the study's own analysis: It was from reference gene primer amplification that nucleated cell counts were estimated. TCRdb keeps only in-frame clones here, not all; method: immunoSEQ multiplex PCR. That table is the source of V, J and clone size, and D and trimming were worked out from the DNA. The data contain about 250,000 clones, 80% to 90% of them singletons. This TCR came from a man aged 35 to 55 with active or convalescent COVID-19. The chain is built from TRBV6-2 or TRBV6-3 and TRBJ1-2, with a tentative D call TRBD1 (6 bases). Sample: peripheral blood. The CDR3 protein is CASSYSTKLTGFNGYTF. CDR3 bases: TGTGCCAGCAGTTACTCGACGAAACTCACAGGGTTTAATGGCTACACCTTC.